This TCR beta chain is drawn from a study of blood T cell repertoires in COVID-19. V trimming: 4 bases; J trimming: 7 bases; junction bases outside the gene matches: 12. This CDR3 is 16 amino acids long. Per germline, CDR1 LGHDT and CDR2 YNNKEL (reference sequence). Method: immunoSEQ multiplex PCR; TCRdb's copy keeps in-frame clones and lacks some. Among 100,000 to 150,000 clones, 70% to 90% were seen once, and the ten largest hold 6% to 9.5%. V gene TRBV3-1 (or the pseudogene TRBV3-2) combines with J gene TRBJ2-1, with 8 bases identical to TRBD1. This TCR derives from a man aged 65 to 79 who had recovered from COVID-19. Sequenced: peripheral blood. The CDR3 is CASSPTGGSMPNEQFF. Here the CDR3 DNA reads TGTGCCAGCAGCCCCACAGGGGGGTCTATGCCTAATGAGCAGTTCTTC.